The 26 T cell receptor beta chains below were found in one sample sequenced in a study of PD-1 blockade in classical Hodgkin lymphoma. Clones were read by immunoSEQ multiplex PCR, and TCRdb kept only the in-frame ones, dropping some. The sample comprises over 7,000 clones, about four fifths of which are singletons, and approximately 35% rests with the top ten. In every patient, relapse followed autologous stem cell transplantation, while exposure to brentuximab vedotin differed. The material sequenced was peripheral blood mononuclear cells (PBMCs), taken before the second cycle of nivolumab. Source of these receptors: a human donor with classical Hodgkin lymphoma.

The chain couples TRBV6-5 to TRBJ1-1, with D hard to call. V lost 2 bases and J lost 5, with 15 bases in between. Per the germline V gene, CDR1 is MNHEY and CDR2 is SVGAGI. The CDR3 runs to 15 residues. The CDR3 DNA reads as TGTGCCAGCAGTTACAGGGTCGAGTTGCGGACTGAAGCTTTCTTT. As protein: CASSYRVELRTEAFF.

The DNA of the CDR3 is TGTGCCAGCAGCTCTCGACAGGGGTTCGAGCCCCAGCATTTT. It codes for CASSSRQGFEPQHF. This chain uses TRBV6-5 with TRBJ1-5; 8 bases line up with TRBD1. Per the germline V gene, CDR1 is MNHEY and CDR2 is SVGAGI. The CDR3 runs to 14 residues. V gave up 6 bases and J gave up 8 bases; unmatched junction bases: 9.

The rearrangement uses TRBV4-1 and TRBJ2-3, with 8 positions matching TRBD2. Germline lookup yields CDR1 MGHRA and CDR2 YSYEKL. After removal of 0 bases from V and 4 bases from J, the junction contained 9 bases not matched to a gene. The CDR3 runs 17 residues. The CDR3 nucleotides read TGCGCCAGCAGCCAAGAACCAACGGGAGCGGGGGCAGATACGCAGTATTTT. This translates into CASSQEPTGAGADTQYF.

This clone was detected only a few times. This sequence joins TRBV5-4 and TRBJ1-1, with TRBD1 identical over 7 bases. V was pared by 4 bases and J by 3 bases, with 9 bases of the junction left unmatched. The CDR3 is 15 residues long. The V gene's germline CDR1 is SGHNT and CDR2 YYREEE (reference sequence). The CDR3 coding sequence is TGTGCCAGCAGCAGGAACAGGGGAAGGGACACTGAAGCTTTCTTT. Encoded protein: CASSRNRGRDTEAFF.

The chain recombines TRBV5-1 with TRBJ1-4; D may be TRBD1 (5 bases). V lost 5 bases, J lost 7 bases, and 15 bases lay in between. The V gene's germline CDR1 is SGHRS and CDR2 YFSETQ. The CDR3 has 14 residues. The CDR3 DNA follows: TGCGCCAGCAGTTCTGACAGAGCCGCTGAAAAACTGTTTTTT. It specifies CASSSDRAAEKLFF.

This rearrangement joins TRBV6-6 to TRBJ2-3; unclear D gene. The CDR3 sequence is 15 residues long. Trimming stripped 5 bases from V and 0 bases from J, with 12 bases between. In germline, CDR1 is MNHNY, CDR2 SVGAGI (reference sequence). The CDR3 sequence is CASSADGSSTDTQYF. The CDR3 DNA reads TGTGCCAGCAGTGCGGACGGGTCGAGCACAGATACGCAGTATTTT.

J is TRBJ2-5 and V is TRBV30, with a possible D match to TRBD1 (6 bases). Germline lookup yields CDR1 GTSNPN and CDR2 SVGIG (reference sequence). Trimming took off 3 bases at V and 1 base at J, with 12 bases between the two ends. This CDR3 spans 14 amino acids. The CDR3 is CAWRGDTVQETQYF. DNA of the CDR3: TGTGCCTGGAGAGGGGACACGGTCCAAGAGACCCAGTACTTC.

This clone was seen a few times. The V and J genes are TRBV5-4 and TRBJ1-1; no firm D call. The ends were cut back, 0 bases at V and 3 bases at J, with 3 bases in the middle. Germline V CDR1 and CDR2: SGHNT, YYREEE (reference sequence). The CDR3 covers 12 residues. The CDR3 protein is CASSLEHTEAFF. CDR3 DNA sequence: TGTGCCAGCAGCTTGGAACACACTGAAGCTTTCTTT.

The chain links TRBV7-9 to TRBJ1-5; D perhaps matches TRBD1 (5 bases). CDR1 SEHNR and CDR2 FQNEAQ come from the germline V gene (reference sequence). The CDR3 length is 15 residues. V lost 1 base, J lost 0 bases, and 7 bases lay in between. The CDR3 nucleotides are TGTGCCAGCAGCTTAGGAGGGGCTAGCAATCAGCCCCAGCATTTT. Its translation is CASSLGGASNQPQHF.

This rearrangement joins TRBV7-9 to TRBJ2-3, with D uncertain. This CDR3 region has 13 residues. The V end lost 5 bases, the J end lost 2 bases, and 8 bases lay between the germline ends. CDR1 and CDR2 from the germline V gene are SEHNR and FQNEAQ (reference sequence). CDR3 sequence (DNA): TGTGCCAGCAGCCCCGGCTACACAGATACGCAGTATTTT. Its protein product is CASSPGYTDTQYF.

The chain has TRBV27 and TRBJ1-5, with TRBD1 matching 7 bases. V shed 5 bases, J shed 5 bases, and the junction held 6 bases outside the gene matches. The germline V gene encodes CDR1 MNHEY and CDR2 SMNVEV (reference sequence). The CDR3 spans 14 residues. As DNA, the CDR3 is TGTGCCAGCAGTCCCGGACAGGTCCATCAGCCCCAGCATTTT. Encoded protein: CASSPGQVHQPQHF.

The V gene is TRBV7-2, the J gene TRBJ1-1; 7 nucleotides agree with TRBD1. Per the germline V gene, CDR1 is SGHTA and CDR2 is FQGNSA. The CDR3 sequence is 16 residues long. After removal of 0 bases from V and 5 bases from J, the junction contained 9 bases not matched to a gene. The DNA of the CDR3 is TGTGCCAGCAGCTTAGCAGCGACAGGGTTTCGGACTGAAGCTTTCTTT. This codes for CASSLAATGFRTEAFF.

The chain is built from TRBV11-2 and TRBJ2-7; D remains ambiguous. Germline lookup yields CDR1 SGHAT and CDR2 FQNNGV. The V end was cut by 6 bases, the J end by 7 bases, with 13 bases between. The CDR3 sequence is 12 residues long. The CDR3 region is CASSLITAEQYF. CDR3 nucleotide sequence: TGTGCCAGCAGTTTGATAACAGCTGAGCAGTACTTC. The variable domain in full, with the rest retrieved from reference TRBV11-2 and TRBJ2-7, is EAGVAQSPRYKIIEKRQSVAFWCNPISGHATLYWYQQILGQGPKLLIQFQNNGVVDDSQLPKDRFSAERLKGVDSTLKIQPAKLEDSAVYLCASSLITAEQYFGPGTRLTVT.

J is TRBJ2-7 and V is TRBV4-1, with 10 bases aligning to TRBD2. Germline assignment: CDR1 MGHRA and CDR2 YSYEKL. This CDR3 region has 15 residues. Trimming cost V 2 bases and J 7 bases; bases outside gene matches: 8. The CDR3 here is CASSQTSLAGDEQYF. The CDR3, as DNA: TGCGCCAGCAGCCAAACGTCGCTAGCGGGAGATGAGCAGTACTTC.

This chain connects TRBV15 to TRBJ2-7; D is tentatively TRBD1 or TRBD2 (5 bases each). CDR1 and CDR2 from the germline V gene are LNHNV and YYDKDF (reference sequence). This CDR3 has 14 amino acids. Trimming left V 2 bases short and J 7 bases short, with 15 bases between. The CDR3 region is CATSRRDGLGEQYF. In DNA, the CDR3 is TGTGCCACCAGCAGAAGGGACGGATTAGGGGAGCAGTACTTC.

This clone was recorded once. This sequence joins TRBV19 and TRBJ2-3, with 11 bases that match TRBD2. Germline assignment: CDR1 LNHDA and CDR2 SQIVND (reference sequence). V trimming: 4 bases; J trimming: 1 base; junction bases outside the gene matches: 1. The length of the CDR3 is 15 residues. This CDR3 is CASSTTSGGTDTQYF. The CDR3 region has the DNA TGTGCCAGTAGTACGACTAGCGGGGGCACAGATACGCAGTATTTT.

The chain is built from TRBV2 and TRBJ1-2; 8 bases fit TRBD1. V shed 9 bases and J 4 bases; nucleotides not matched to a gene: 1. CDR3 length: 11 residues. CDR1 SNHLY and CDR2 FYNNEI come from the germline V gene. The CDR3 region is CARGTGYGYTF. CDR3 nucleotides: TGTGCCAGAGGGACAGGCTATGGCTACACCTTC.

This clone is deemed medium-sized. This chain uses TRBV11-2 with TRBJ1-6; TRBD1 is a possible D gene (5 bases). The V end lost 1 base, the J end lost 6 bases, and 7 bases lay between the germline ends. Per the germline V gene, CDR1 is SGHAT and CDR2 is FQNNGV. The CDR3 consists of 14 residues. In DNA form, the CDR3 reads TGTGCCAGCAGCTTAGCGGGGGTTAATTCACCCCTCCACTTT. This sequence encodes CASSLAGVNSPLHF.

This clone has a handful of counts. The V gene is TRBV30, the J gene TRBJ1-1, with no clear D. CDR1 and CDR2 (germline): GTSNPN, SVGIG (reference sequence). The CDR3 totals 11 residues. In DNA, the CDR3 is TGTGCATTACTCCAGAACACTGAAGCTTTCTTT. Amino acid sequence: CALLQNTEAFF.

This clone was picked up a small number of times. V gene TRBV21-1 combines with J gene TRBJ2-7; the DNA was not compared with TRBD1, the D call given in the table. TRBV21-1 is classified as a pseudogene. The CDR3 has 15 amino acids. The CDR3 DNA sequence: TGTGCCAGCAGCAAATACGCAGGCAACTCCTACGAGCAGTACTTC. This codes for CASSKYAGNSYEQYF.

The chain links TRBV6-5 to TRBJ2-1; maybe TRBD1 (6 bases). This CDR3 spans 13 amino acids. Germline loops: CDR1 MNHEY, CDR2 SVGAGI. Trimming stripped 10 bases from V and 4 bases from J, with 14 bases between. CDR3 bases: TGTGCCACCCACCCAACAGGGTACAATGAGCAGTTCTTC. This codes for CATHPTGYNEQFF.

The gene calls are TRBV19 and TRBJ2-5; 15 nucleotides agree with TRBD2. Germline V gene data show CDR1 as LNHDA and CDR2 as SQIVND (reference sequence). V was pared by 7 bases and J by 4 bases, with 7 bases of the junction left unmatched. The CDR3 is made up of 16 amino acids. The CDR3 loop is CASTPRGLAGGETQYF. The DNA of the CDR3 is TGTGCCAGTACTCCTCGGGGACTAGCGGGAGGAGAGACCCAGTACTTC.

This chain uses TRBV30 with TRBJ1-1; D gene unclear. The CDR3 is 13 amino acids. V shed 1 base and J shed 0 bases, with 6 bases lying between them. Germline V gives CDR1 GTSNPN, CDR2 SVGIG (reference sequence). CDR3 sequence: CAWSAWVNTEAFF. DNA for the CDR3: TGTGCCTGGAGTGCTTGGGTGAACACTGAAGCTTTCTTT. Drawing the rest from reference TRBV30 and TRBJ1-1, the complete variable domain is SQTIHQWPATLVQPVGSPLSLECTVEGTSNPNLYWYRQAAGRGLQLLFYSVGIGQISSEVPQNLSASRPQDRQFILSSKKLLLSDSGFYLCAWSAWVNTEAFFGQGTRLTVV.

The rearrangement joins TRBV5-1 to TRBJ2-7; D gene unclear. Germline V gene sequence: CDR1 SGHRS, CDR2 YFSETQ. This CDR3 comprises 17 residues. V gave up 0 bases and J gave up 0 bases, with 16 bases separating them. This CDR3 reads CASSLALVGFSSYEQYF. As DNA, the CDR3 is TGCGCCAGCAGCTTGGCTCTAGTTGGTTTTAGCTCCTACGAGCAGTACTTC. Full variable domain (remainder filled in from reference TRBV5-1 and TRBJ2-7): KAGVTQTPRYLIKTRGQQVTLSCSPISGHRSVSWYQQTPGQGLQFLFEYFSETQRNKGNFPGRFSGRQFSNSRSEMNVSTLELGDSALYLCASSLALVGFSSYEQYFGPGTRLTVT.

The chain joins TRBV28 to TRBJ1-5; maybe TRBD1 (6 bases). The ends were cut back, 7 bases at V and 6 bases at J, with 22 bases in the middle. Germline V lookup: CDR1 MDHEN, CDR2 SYDVKM. The CDR3 length is 16 residues. The CDR3 sequence: CASTGAGREGAQPQHF. The CDR3, as DNA: TGTGCCAGCACGGGGGCGGGTAGGGAAGGGGCTCAGCCCCAGCATTTT. Complete variable domain (other parts from reference TRBV28 and TRBJ1-5): DVKVTQSSRYLVKRTGEKVFLECVQDMDHENMFWYRQDPGLGLRLIYFSYDVKMKEKGDIPEGYSVSREKKERFSLILESASTNQTSMYLCASTGAGREGAQPQHFGDGTRLSIL.

This chain links TRBV19 with TRBJ1-1; 12 nucleotides match TRBD1. From germline, CDR1 is LNHDA and CDR2 SQIVND (reference sequence). V dropped 5 bases and J dropped 6; count of bases not matched to a gene: 7. This CDR3 has 15 amino acids. The CDR3 nucleotides read TGTGCCAGTAGTGATCCGGGACAGGGGGCTCCTGAAGCTTTCTTT. Amino acids: CASSDPGQGAPEAFF.